This T cell receptor (beta chain) derives from a study of beta chain features in type 1 diabetes. CD45RO/CCR7/CD25/CD127/CD95/CD27 staining was used to isolate CD4+ naive, central memory, regulatory and stem cell-like memory cells by sorting. Points on this clone: A read error may be the cause here, since a much bigger clone is one base away.

Expressed TCRB transcripts were sequenced because the isolated RNA had all been reverse transcribed beforehand. Repertoires were generated with immunoSEQ multiplex PCR, while TCRdb's copy carries only in-frame clones and drops some. The repertoire consists of 150,000 to 190,000 clones, with 7.5% to 10% occurring once and the leading ten covering 0.65%. The CDR3 is 13 amino acids. Germline assignment: CDR1 SGHTA and CDR2 FQGNSA. The V and J ends lost 3 bases and 1 base respectively, with 6 bases between them. This sequence joins TRBV7-2 and TRBJ1-1; D is perhaps TRBD1 (5 bases). Sequenced sample: central memory CD4+ T cells from blood. This TCR was recovered from a man aged 18 to 29 in good health. The CDR3 DNA reads TGTGCCAGCAGCTTTACAGGGAACACTGAAGCTTTCTTT. This translates into CASSFTGNTEAFF.